Here is one T cell receptor (beta chain) with its context. This sample was included in a study of blood T cell repertoires in COVID-19. Germline V lookup: CDR1 SGHTA, CDR2 FQGTGA. V lost 2 bases, J lost 5 bases, and 15 bases lay in between. The CDR3 has 15 residues. The protocol was immunoSEQ multiplex PCR, while the TCRdb copy is restricted to in-frame clones and leaves out a portion. This table holds a few hundred thousand clones, about 85% found once. This TCR was sampled from a woman aged 50 to 60 with active or convalescent COVID-19. The chain combines TRBV7-3 with TRBJ2-5, with a possible D match to TRBD1 (6 bases). Sequenced sample: peripheral blood. This CDR3 is CASSLGSGVTETQYF. The DNA of the CDR3 is TGTGCCAGCAGCTTAGGGTCAGGGGTCACGGAGACCCAGTACTTC.